The 27 T cell receptor beta chains presented below share a single source sample, sequenced in a study of blood T cell repertoires in COVID-19. The repertoire was sequenced with immunoSEQ multiplex PCR; TCRdb's copy has only in-frame clones and lacks some. This sample has some 110,000 clones; around four fifths occur once, and the top ten carry 0.83%. The sample consisted of peripheral blood. The receptors were sampled from a woman aged 70-85 years with acute or convalescent COVID-19.

V is TRBV7-3 and J is TRBJ2-2; D is unclear. Germline CDR1 and CDR2: SGHTA and FQGTGA. CDR3 length: 17 residues. Between the trimmed V and J ends, which lost 4 bases and 0 bases, there was a span of 15 bases. In nucleotides, the CDR3 is TGTGCCAGCAGCTCCCCTGAGGCTTCAGCGAACACCGGGGAGCTGTTTTTT. This encodes CASSSPEASANTGELFF.

This chain connects TRBV29-1 to TRBJ2-3, with 8 positions matching TRBD2. With V trimmed by 6 bases and J by 0 bases, 11 bases remained unmatched. CDR1 is SQVTM and CDR2 is ANQGSEA in the germline V gene. The length of the CDR3 is 16 residues. The CDR3 nucleotides read TGCAGCGTCGAGCCGAAGTTAGCGGGAAGCACAGATACGCAGTATTTT. Translation: CSVEPKLAGSTDTQYF.

V and J are TRBV19 and TRBJ1-2; no firm D call. The CDR3 has 16 residues. Trimming pared 0 bases from V and 0 bases from J, leaving 11 bases between. Germline V gene sequence: CDR1 LNHDA, CDR2 SQIVND (reference sequence). DNA of the CDR3: TGTGCCAGTAGTATAGATCCCGCCAGGTCTAACTATGGCTACACCTTC. It translates to CASSIDPARSNYGYTF.

V usage is TRBV6-4 and J usage is TRBJ2-5; 10 nucleotides match TRBD1. This CDR3 spans 19 amino acids. CDR1 MRHNA and CDR2 SNTAGT come from the germline V gene. V lost 4 bases and J lost 5; bases outside the gene matches: 19. In DNA, the CDR3 is TGTGCCAGCAGTGCCTTAGACCGGGACAGGGGTAGGGTTTGGGAGACCCAGTACTTC. It is translated as CASSALDRDRGRVWETQYF.

This clone was counted a few times. This chain connects TRBV30 to TRBJ2-7; no clear D. The CDR3 has 13 amino acids. Trimming shortened V by 0 bases and J by 1 base, and 7 bases separated the two germline ends. CDR1 is GTSNPN and CDR2 is SVGIG in the germline V gene (reference sequence). The CDR3 DNA reads TGTGCCTGGAGTGTTAAACAGTCCTACGAGCAGTACTTC. Protein product: CAWSVKQSYEQYF.

The chain recombines TRBV19 with TRBJ2-1; 7 nucleotides match TRBD1. The CDR3 is 14 residues long. The V gene's germline CDR1 is LNHDA and CDR2 SQIVND (reference sequence). J lost 5 bases, V lost 7 bases, and 8 bases had no gene match. CDR3 coding DNA: TGTGCCAGTAAAAGTCCCGGGACAGACAATGAGCAGTTCTTC. As protein: CASKSPGTDNEQFF. The variable domain in full, with the rest retrieved from reference TRBV19 and TRBJ2-1, is DGGITQSPKYLFRKEGQNVTLSCEQNLNHDAMYWYRQDPGQGLRLIYYSQIVNDFQKGDIAEGYSVSREKKESFPLTVTSAQKNPTAFYLCASKSPGTDNEQFFGPGTRLTVL.

The rearrangement joins TRBV9 to TRBJ2-2, with TRBD2 matching over 8 bases. This CDR3 region has 14 residues. Per the germline V gene, CDR1 is SGDLS and CDR2 is YYNGEE. V dropped 4 bases and J dropped 7; count of bases not matched to a gene: 6. CDR3 nucleotide sequence: TGTGCCAGCAGCCCACGGGGGGGAAACGGGGAGCTGTTTTTT. Amino acid sequence: CASSPRGGNGELFF.

The V gene is TRBV5-1, the J gene TRBJ2-1; 7 positions agree with TRBD1. Germline V gives CDR1 SGHRS, CDR2 YFSETQ. The CDR3 totals 17 residues. With V trimmed by 4 bases and J by 1 base, 11 bases remained unmatched. In DNA form, the CDR3 reads TGCGCCAGCAGCAAGGAGATACAGGGGTTATCCTACAATGAGCAGTTCTTC. It translates to CASSKEIQGLSYNEQFF.

The chain has TRBV19 and TRBJ2-1, with 7 bases lining up with TRBD1. The CDR3 totals 15 residues. Germline assignment: CDR1 LNHDA and CDR2 SQIVND (reference sequence). V was clipped by 5 bases and J by 2 bases; unmatched bases: 6. Written as DNA, the CDR3 is TGTGCCAGTAGTGCAGACAGGGACGCCTACAATGAGCAGTTCTTC. Translation gives CASSADRDAYNEQFF.

The V call is TRBV12-3 or TRBV12-4, the J call TRBJ1-2; 9 positions match TRBD1. There are 13 residues in the CDR3. V was clipped by 3 bases and J by 7 bases; unmatched bases: 3. The CDR3 nucleotides read TGTGCCAGCAGTTTCGGGACAGGGAGTGGCTACACCTTC. It encodes CASSFGTGSGYTF.

The chain joins TRBV10-3 to TRBJ2-5; 7 bases agree with TRBD2. Per germline, CDR1 ENHRY and CDR2 SYGVKD. This CDR3 region has 15 residues. Unmatched junction bases numbered 7, after V lost 6 bases and J lost 0 bases. CDR3 sequence reads: CAIRGLAGDQETQYF. The CDR3 nucleotides are TGTGCCATCAGGGGGCTGGCGGGGGACCAAGAGACCCAGTACTTC.

This chain uses TRBV28 with TRBJ1-3; perhaps TRBD1 as D (6 bases). CDR3 length: 15 amino acids. Deletions cut 5 bases from V and 3 bases from J, with 14 bases between. The germline V gene has CDR1 MDHEN and CDR2 SYDVKM. Written as DNA, the CDR3 is TGTGCCAGCAGTCCGACAGGATTCGGTGGAAACACCATATATTTT. Residues: CASSPTGFGGNTIYF.

The chain recombines TRBV6-5 with TRBJ1-1; TRBD1 aligns across 7 bases. J was trimmed by 7 bases and V by 8 bases; bases with no gene match: 13. The CDR3 spans 14 residues. Germline CDR1 and CDR2: MNHEY and SVGAGI. The CDR3 coding sequence is TGTGCCAGCCGCTTACCCGGGACAGCCAGTGAAGCTTTCTTT. It translates to CASRLPGTASEAFF.

The chain is built from TRBV4-1 and TRBJ1-2; the D gene is possibly TRBD1 (6 bases). The V end was cut by 0 bases, the J end by 4 bases, with 18 bases between. CDR1 and CDR2 (germline): MGHRA, YSYEKL. CDR3 length equals 17 residues. CDR3 sequence reads: CASSQDLRGAGFYGYTF. CDR3 coding DNA: TGCGCCAGCAGCCAAGATCTCCGGGGGGCGGGTTTCTATGGCTACACCTTC.

The chain carries TRBV19 and TRBJ1-2, with a possible D match to TRBD1 (5 bases). The CDR3 is 13 amino acids. Germline V gene data show CDR1 as LNHDA and CDR2 as SQIVND (reference sequence). Trimming removed 4 bases from V and 5 bases from J, with 11 bases in between. CDR3 DNA sequence: TGTGCCAGTAGTACCCCAGGGCGATATGGCTACACCTTC. Encoded protein: CASSTPGRYGYTF.

The chain uses TRBV28 and TRBJ1-6, with TRBD1 as a possible D gene (5 bases). The V end lost 8 bases, the J end lost 6 bases, and 11 bases lay between the germline ends. The CDR3 length is 13 residues. The germline CDR1 and CDR2 sequences are MDHEN and SYDVKM. Here the CDR3 DNA reads TGTGCCAGCGGGGGGGGGATTAATTCACCCCTCCACTTT. As protein: CASGGGINSPLHF.

The CDR3 reads CASRAREGANTGELFF. CDR3 in DNA: TGTGCCAGTCGTGCCAGGGAAGGTGCGAACACCGGGGAGCTGTTTTTT. V is TRBV28 and J is TRBJ2-2; D is perhaps TRBD1 (5 bases). The CDR3 covers 16 residues. Germline loops: CDR1 MDHEN, CDR2 SYDVKM. Between the trimmed V and J ends, which lost 9 bases and 0 bases, there was a span of 17 bases.

This chain connects TRBV12-3 or TRBV12-4 to TRBJ2-5, with a weak D call TRBD1 (6 bases). V was pared by 3 bases and J by 5 bases, with 10 bases between. CDR3 length: 13 amino acids. The CDR3 DNA reads as TGTGCCAGCAGTTTCAGGGGTAGCGAGACCCAGTACTTC. This codes for CASSFRGSETQYF.

The chain employs TRBV5-4 and TRBJ2-7; D may be TRBD1 (6 bases). Per germline, CDR1 SGHNT and CDR2 YYREEE (reference sequence). The CDR3 spans 14 residues. The germline V and J ends were trimmed by 4 bases and 4 bases, with 15 bases remaining between them. The CDR3 loop reads CASSPEQGLYEQYF. The CDR3 DNA sequence: TGTGCCAGCAGCCCAGAGCAGGGGCTATACGAGCAGTACTTC.

The chain has TRBV5-1 and TRBJ1-1, with D possibly being TRBD1 (6 bases). CDR1 is SGHRS and CDR2 is YFSETQ in the germline V gene. The CDR3 sequence is 14 residues long. V gave up 0 bases and J gave up 4 bases, with 10 bases separating them. CDR3 coding DNA: TGCGCCAGCAGCTTGGTCCAGGGGACCACTGAAGCTTTCTTT. Translating it yields CASSLVQGTTEAFF.

This clone has just a few counts. The CDR3 DNA follows: TGTGCCAGCAGTCCAGGGTATCACGCTTTCTTT. This translates into CASSPGYHAFF. The chain joins TRBV12-3 or TRBV12-4 to TRBJ1-1; D is perhaps TRBD1 (5 bases). The CDR3 length is 11 residues. Trimming stripped 5 bases from V and 11 bases from J, with 12 bases between.

The chain is built from TRBV3-1 (or the pseudogene TRBV3-2) and TRBJ1-1, with D possibly being TRBD1 (5 bases). Germline loops: CDR1 LGHDT, CDR2 YNNKEL (reference sequence). The CDR3 consists of 14 residues. The germline V and J ends were trimmed by 2 bases and 1 base, with 8 bases remaining between them. CDR3: CASSQRGRNTEAFF. In DNA, the CDR3 is TGTGCCAGCAGCCAACGGGGGAGGAACACTGAAGCTTTCTTT.

This clone was counted a few times. This chain joins TRBV2 and TRBJ1-5; TRBD1 is a possible D gene (6 bases). Trimming cost V 6 bases and J 0 bases, with 12 bases left between them. Germline CDR1 SNHLY, CDR2 FYNNEI. The CDR3 consists of 15 residues. The CDR3 DNA reads TGTGCCAGCAGCGAGGGGGGGGATAGCAATCAGCCCCAGCATTTT. It codes for CASSEGGDSNQPQHF.

This chain uses TRBV10-2 with TRBJ2-1; 16 bases are shared with TRBD2. The trim removed 6 bases at V and 5 bases at J, leaving 7 bases unmatched. Germline loops: CDR1 WSHSY, CDR2 SAAADI. The CDR3 consists of 17 residues. The CDR3 loop is CASSGTSGRGANNEQFF. The CDR3 DNA sequence: TGCGCCAGCAGCGGGACTAGCGGGAGGGGGGCCAACAATGAGCAGTTCTTC.

The V and J genes are TRBV30 and TRBJ2-3; the match to TRBD2 covers 10 bases. Germline V CDR1 and CDR2: GTSNPN, SVGIG (reference sequence). The length of the CDR3 is 17 residues. After removal of 3 bases from V and 6 bases from J, the junction contained 15 bases not matched to a gene. Here the CDR3 reads CAWSPPPLAGVADTQYF. CDR3 bases: TGTGCCTGGAGCCCACCCCCTCTAGCGGGAGTGGCTGATACGCAGTATTTT.

The chain couples TRBV29-1 to TRBJ2-3; D gene ambiguous. The CDR3 is 12 amino acids. The germline CDR1 and CDR2 sequences are SQVTM and ANQGSEA. Trimming shortened V by 1 base and J by 8 bases, and 10 bases separated the two germline ends. This CDR3 reads CSVEGGATTQYF. The DNA of the CDR3 is TGCAGCGTTGAAGGAGGCGCGACTACGCAGTATTTT.

The chain has TRBV29-1 and TRBJ1-2, with 9 bases fitting TRBD1. The CDR3 contains 12 residues. Per the germline V gene, CDR1 is SQVTM and CDR2 is ANQGSEA. The junction had 4 bases not matched to a gene; V was cut back by 7 bases and J by 4 bases. The CDR3: CSDGQGSYGYTF. The DNA for the CDR3 is TGCAGCGACGGACAGGGGTCCTATGGCTACACCTTC.